Sequencing of this TCR beta chain was carried out in a study of a mutant IDH1 vaccine in newly diagnosed glioma. In the study overall: Onset of vaccination occurred 4-6 weeks following radiotherapy alone, or with temozolomide cycles. Treatment recipients were about 62% male and roughly 38% female, and their mean age was about 40 years.

About this clone: The target antigen is unknown.

Some clones are missing from TCRdb's copy, which holds only in-frame ones; the method was immunoSEQ multiplex PCR. The sample has some 21,000 clones; about nine tenths are singletons. Time point in this sample: week 11, during vaccination. In every dose of vaccine, 300 ug of mutant IDH1 20-mer peptide was given alongside topical imiquimod. Every donor had a new WHO grade 3 or 4 astrocytoma that was IDH1-mutant, with loss of nuclear ATRX. This CDR3 spans 16 amino acids. Germline V gene sequence: CDR1 SGHTS, CDR2 YDEGEE. Trimming removed 5 bases at V and 7 bases at J, with 22 bases between. The input for sequencing was PBMCs, taken from a glioma patient whose treatment included an IDH1 peptide vaccine. This clonotype was sampled from a woman between 40 and 55 years old with glioma. J is TRBJ1-5 and V is TRBV5-8, with D possibly matching TRBD1 (6 bases). The CDR3 sequence is CASSMSPRRGKQPQHF. The CDR3 coding sequence is TGTGCCAGCAGTATGTCGCCGCGCAGGGGAAAACAGCCCCAGCATTTT. Drawing the rest from reference TRBV5-8 and TRBJ1-5, the complete variable domain is EAGVTQSPTHLIKTRGQQATLRCSPISGHTSVYWYQQALGLGLQFLLWYDEGEERNRGNFPPRFSGRQFPNYSSELNVNALELEDSALYLCASSMSPRRGKQPQHFGDGTRLSIL.